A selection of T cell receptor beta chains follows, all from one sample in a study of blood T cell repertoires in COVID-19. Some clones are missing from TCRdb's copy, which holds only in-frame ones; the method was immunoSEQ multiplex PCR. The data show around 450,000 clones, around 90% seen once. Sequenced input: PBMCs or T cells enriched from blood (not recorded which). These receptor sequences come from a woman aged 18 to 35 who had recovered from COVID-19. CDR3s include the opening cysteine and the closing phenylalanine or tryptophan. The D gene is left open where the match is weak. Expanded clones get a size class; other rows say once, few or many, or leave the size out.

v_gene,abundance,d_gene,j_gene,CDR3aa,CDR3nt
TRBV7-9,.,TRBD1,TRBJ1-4,CASSAPDRGIEKLFF,TGTGCCAGCAGCGCCCCGGACAGGGGTATAGAAAAACTGTTTTTT
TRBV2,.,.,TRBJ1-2,CASTEAPEGYTF,TGTGCCAGCACAGAGGCGCCGGAGGGCTACACCTTC
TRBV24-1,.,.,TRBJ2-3,CATSAPRGTDTQYF,TGTGCCACCAGTGCCCCTCGGGGGACAGATACGCAGTATTTT
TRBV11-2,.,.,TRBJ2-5,CASSLGNTGVRKTQYF,TGTGCCAGCAGCTTGGGCAATACAGGCGTAAGAAAGACCCAGTACTTC
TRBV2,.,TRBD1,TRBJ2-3,CASRRQGGTDTQYF,TGTGCCAGCAGGAGACAGGGGGGCACAGATACGCAGTATTTT
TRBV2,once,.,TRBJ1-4,CASSPLDEKLFF,TGTGCCAGCAGTCCCCTAGATGAAAAACTGTTTTTT
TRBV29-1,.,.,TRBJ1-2,CSVVEQLYGYTF,TGCAGCGTTGTGGAACAGTTGTATGGCTACACCTTC
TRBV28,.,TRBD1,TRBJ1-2,CASSSPQSGTEGYGTF,TGTGCCAGCAGTTCCCCCCAATCCGGGACAGAGGGGTACGGCACCTTC
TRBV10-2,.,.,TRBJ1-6,CATRQANMGSPLHF,TGCGCCACCCGACAGGCGAATATGGGTTCACCCCTCCACTTT
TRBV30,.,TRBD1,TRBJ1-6,CAWSLGTANSPLHF,TGTGCCTGGAGTCTGGGGACAGCTAATTCACCCCTCCACTTT
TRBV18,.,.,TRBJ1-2,CASSPALQGMGYTF,TGTGCCAGCTCACCGGCCTTACAGGGAATGGGCTACACCTTC
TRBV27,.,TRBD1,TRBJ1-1,CASSLGQVETEAFF,TGTGCCAGCAGTCTTGGACAGGTGGAGACTGAAGCTTTCTTT
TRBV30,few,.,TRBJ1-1,CAWSVGVTTEAFF,TGTGCCTGGAGTGTAGGGGTGACCACTGAAGCTTTCTTT
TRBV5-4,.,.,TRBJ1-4,CASSLDRDGEKLFF,TGTGCCAGCAGCTTGGACAGGGACGGTGAAAAACTGTTTTTT
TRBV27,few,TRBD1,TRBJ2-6,CASSPDRDKANVLTF,TGTGCCAGCAGTCCCGACAGGGATAAGGCCAACGTCCTGACTTTC
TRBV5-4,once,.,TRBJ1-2,CASSLGSANYGYTF,TGTGCCAGCAGCTTGGGATCAGCTAACTATGGCTACACCTTC
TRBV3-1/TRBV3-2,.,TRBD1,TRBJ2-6,CASSQDGQGARVANVLTF,TGTGCCAGCAGCCAAGATGGGCAGGGGGCGCGTGTGGCCAACGTCCTGACTTTC
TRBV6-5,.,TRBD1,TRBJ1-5,CASGLTGANNQPQHF,TGTGCCAGCGGCCTGACAGGGGCAAACAATCAGCCCCAGCATTTT
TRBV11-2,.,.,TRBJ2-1,CASSPGVRDNEQFF,TGTGCCAGCAGTCCCGGGGTAAGGGACAATGAGCAGTTCTTC
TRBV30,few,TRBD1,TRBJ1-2,CAWRVQQGAFNYGYTF,TGTGCCTGGAGGGTCCAACAGGGGGCGTTTAACTATGGCTACACCTTC
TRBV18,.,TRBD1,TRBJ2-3,CASSPLGGQGDTQYF,TGTGCCAGCTCACCACTCGGGGGACAGGGAGATACGCAGTATTTT
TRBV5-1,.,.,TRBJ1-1,CASSRYRAGMNTEAFF,TGCGCCAGCAGCCGCTACAGGGCAGGAATGAACACTGAAGCTTTCTTT
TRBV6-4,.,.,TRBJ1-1,CASSLEVNTEAFF,TGTGCCAGTTCGCTAGAAGTGAACACTGAAGCTTTCTTT
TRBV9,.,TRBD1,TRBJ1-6,CASSARDRSSYNSPLHF,TGTGCCAGCAGCGCGAGGGACAGGAGCTCCTATAATTCACCCCTCCACTTT
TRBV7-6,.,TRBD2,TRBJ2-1,CASSFGSGGNNEQFF,TGTGCCAGCAGCTTTGGGTCGGGGGGGAACAATGAGCAGTTCTTC
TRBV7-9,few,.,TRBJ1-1,CASTPLRGGRMNTEAFF,TGTGCCAGCACCCCCCTCAGGGGAGGGCGAATGAACACTGAAGCTTTCTTT
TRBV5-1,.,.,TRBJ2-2,CASGPGQPTGELFF,TGCGCCAGCGGACCCGGACAGCCGACCGGGGAGCTGTTTTTT
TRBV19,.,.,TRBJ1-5,CASSSQSGPYSNQPQHF,TGTGCCAGTAGTTCCCAATCAGGGCCCTATAGCAATCAGCCCCAGCATTTT
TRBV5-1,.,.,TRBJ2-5,CASSLVGGETQYF,TGCGCCAGCAGCTTGGTGGGGGGAGAGACCCAGTACTTC
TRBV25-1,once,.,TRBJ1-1,CASSEYGGRGAFF,TGTGCCAGCAGTGAATACGGGGGGAGGGGAGCTTTCTTT
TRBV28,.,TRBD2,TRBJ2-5,CASTLSGGQETQYF,TGTGCCAGCACCCTCAGCGGGGGGCAAGAGACCCAGTACTTC
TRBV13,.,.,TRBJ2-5,CASSRGVRGYQETQYF,TGTGCCAGCAGCCGTGGGGTACGGGGGTACCAAGAGACCCAGTACTTC
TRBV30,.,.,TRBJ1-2,CAWSVFGGAIPNYGYTF,TGTGCCTGGAGTGTTTTCGGGGGGGCAATCCCTAACTATGGCTACACCTTC
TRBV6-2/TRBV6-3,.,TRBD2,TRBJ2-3,CASSYGAGEGTDTQYF,TGTGCCAGCAGTTACGGGGCGGGGGAAGGCACAGATACGCAGTATTTT
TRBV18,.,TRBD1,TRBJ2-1,CASSPLGQGEANEQFF,TGTGCCAGCTCACCACTAGGACAGGGGGAGGCAAATGAGCAGTTCTTC
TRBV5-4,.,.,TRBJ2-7,CASSLGREQYF,TGTGCCAGCAGCTTGGGCCGGGAGCAGTACTTC
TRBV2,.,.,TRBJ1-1,CASSGGGLPTTEAFF,TGTGCCAGCAGTGGGGGGGGACTCCCTACGACTGAAGCTTTCTTT